The 19 T cell receptor beta chains reported below all come from one sample, sequenced in a study of patients and donors after allogeneic stem cell transplantation. Each CDR3 protein gets one entry after TCRdb re-called the RT-PCR reads with MiXCR. This sample yields about 150,000 distinct CDR3 sequences, of which about two fifths are seen a single time; 40% to 55% belongs to the top ten. The sequencing input was blood, either unsorted or a sorted T cell fraction (not recorded which). All receptors come from a human donor who was either an allogeneic HSCT recipient or a stem cell or donor lymphocyte infusion donor (not recorded which). It is not recorded whose cells these are; they may come from a transplant donor.

The table lists this clonotype with a few counts. V gene TRBV5-5 combines with J gene TRBJ1-6; a possible D gene is TRBD1 (5 bases). The V end lost 2 bases, the J end lost 4 bases, and 16 bases lay between the germline ends. The CDR3 is made up of 17 amino acids. Germline V gene lookup returns CDR1 SGHKS and CDR2 YYEKEE (reference sequence). The CDR3, as DNA: TGTGCCAGCAGCTTTTCCCAGGGACGAGGGTATAATTCACCCCTCCACTTT. Translation: CASSFSQGRGYNSPLHF.

This chain connects TRBV5-1 to TRBJ1-1, with 7 bases aligning to TRBD1. The J segment lost 0 bases and the V segment lost 2 bases, leaving 13 bases of the junction unmatched. CDR1 and CDR2 from the germline V gene are SGHRS and YFSETQ. This CDR3 comprises 18 residues. The CDR3 here is CASSFRDRATNLNTEAFF. CDR3 in DNA: TGCGCCAGCAGCTTCCGAGACAGGGCAACAAACTTGAACACTGAAGCTTTCTTT.

This chain uses TRBV28 with TRBJ1-1, with D maybe TRBD1 (5 bases). Trimming took 2 bases from V and 4 from J, leaving 11 bases between them. Germline assignment: CDR1 MDHEN and CDR2 SYDVKM. CDR3 length: 14 residues. The DNA of the CDR3 is TGTGCCAGCAGTTTAGCAGGGTTGGTCACTGAAGCTTTCTTT. Translation: CASSLAGLVTEAFF. Full variable domain (rest looked up from reference TRBV28 and TRBJ1-1): DVKVTQSSRYLVKRTGEKVFLECVQDMDHENMFWYRQDPGLGLRLIYFSYDVKMKEKGDIPEGYSVSREKKERFSLILESASTNQTSMYLCASSLAGLVTEAFFGQGTRLTVV.

This clonotype appeared once. The chain employs TRBV7-2 and TRBJ1-6, with 9 nucleotides matching TRBD1. CDR1 SGHTA and CDR2 FQGNSA come from the germline V gene. CDR3 length: 16 residues. V was pared by 1 base and J by 9 bases, with 7 bases of the junction left unmatched. CDR3 protein: CASSLGAGQGSSPLHF. The CDR3, as DNA: TGTGCCAGCAGCTTAGGGGCAGGACAGGGGAGTTCACCCCTCCACTTT.

The chain uses TRBV5-6 and TRBJ1-4; D gene uncertain. V dropped 2 bases and J dropped 6 bases, with 11 bases sitting between them. The CDR3 extends over 14 amino acids. Germline loops: CDR1 SGHDT, CDR2 YYEEEE. For the CDR3, the DNA is TGTGCCAGCAGCTTATCCAGCCTATATGAAAAACTGTTTTTT. The encoded protein is CASSLSSLYEKLFF.

This clonotype showed up just a few times. CDR3 sequence reads: CATSSYLYGYTF. CDR3 DNA: TGTGCCACCTCCTCCTACCTCTATGGCTACACCTTC. The V call is TRBV6-2 or TRBV6-3, the J call TRBJ1-2; no definite D call. The CDR3 sequence is 12 residues long. V dropped 10 bases and J dropped 4 bases, with 13 bases sitting between them. Germline assignment: CDR1 MNHEY and CDR2 SVGEGT.

This clonotype was recorded once. The V and J genes are TRBV7-8 and TRBJ1-5, with a tentative D call TRBD1 (5 bases). Germline values: CDR1 SGHVS, CDR2 FQNEAQ. This CDR3 has 14 residues. V was clipped by 5 bases and J by 1 base, with 9 bases between them. Here the CDR3 DNA reads TGTGCCAGCAGCCCGACAGAAAGCAATCAGCCCCAGCATTTT. Translating it yields CASSPTESNQPQHF.

In its sample, this clonotype was seen a few times. The chain carries TRBV7-8 and TRBJ1-5; no clear D. The CDR3 has 15 amino acids. Per germline, CDR1 SGHVS and CDR2 FQNEAQ. The ends were cut back, 1 base at V and 2 bases at J, with 9 bases in the middle. This CDR3 is CASSLDGRRNQPQHF. In DNA, the CDR3 is TGTGCCAGCAGCTTAGACGGCCGACGCAATCAGCCCCAGCATTTT. The variable domain in full, with the rest retrieved from reference TRBV7-8 and TRBJ1-5, is GAGVSQSPRYKVAKRGQDVALRCDPISGHVSLFWYQQALGQGPEFLTYFQNEAQLDKSGLPSDRFFAERPEGSVSTLKIQRTQQEDSAVYLCASSLDGRRNQPQHFGDGTRLSIL.

The chain couples TRBV4-2 to TRBJ1-6, with D possibly matching TRBD1 (6 bases). The V gene's germline CDR1 is LGHNA and CDR2 YNFKEQ. The CDR3 sequence is 13 residues long. V was shortened by 2 bases and J by 9 bases, with 8 bases between the two germline ends. CDR3 bases: TGTGCCAGCAGCCAAATACAGGGTTCACCCCTCCACTTT. Protein product: CASSQIQGSPLHF.

The chain recombines TRBV20-1 with TRBJ2-3, with unresolved D. V dropped 3 bases and J dropped 6 bases, with 10 bases sitting between them. Germline V lookup: CDR1 DFQATT, CDR2 SNEGSKA (reference sequence). The CDR3 loop spans 12 amino acids. CDR3 nucleotide sequence: TGCAGTGCTAGGGCCCTGGGGGATACGCAGTATTTT. Residues: CSARALGDTQYF.

The chain recombines TRBV3-1 with TRBJ2-3, with D possibly called TRBD1 or TRBD2 (6 bases each). The germline V gene encodes CDR1 LGHDT and CDR2 YNNKEL (reference sequence). With 5 bases removed from V and 0 bases from J, the gap between germline ends came to 9 bases. The CDR3 extends over 14 amino acids. The CDR3 DNA reads as TGTGCCAGCAGCGGGGGGCCCAGCACAGATACGCAGTATTTT. Translated: CASSGGPSTDTQYF.

This chain uses TRBV7-2 with TRBJ1-2; possible D gene TRBD1, 5 bases. The CDR3 is 14 amino acids. The V and J ends lost 4 bases and 0 bases respectively, with 9 bases between them. Germline V gives CDR1 SGHTA, CDR2 FQGNSA. The CDR3 is CASSSSGPNYGYTF. The CDR3 bases are TGTGCCAGCAGCTCCTCAGGGCCTAACTATGGCTACACCTTC. The full variable domain, completed using reference TRBV7-2 and TRBJ1-2, is GAGVSQSPSNKVTEKGKDVELRCDPISGHTALYWYRQSLGQGLEFLIYFQGNSAPDKSGLPSDRFSAERTGGSVSTLTIQRTQQEDSAVYLCASSSSGPNYGYTFGSGTRLTVV.

The chain carries TRBV12-3 or TRBV12-4 and TRBJ2-4; either TRBD1 or TRBD2 may fit D (5 bases each). This CDR3 spans 14 amino acids. The ends were cut back, 3 bases at V and 7 bases at J, with 13 bases in the middle. CDR3: CASSLRGAGNIQYF. Here the CDR3 DNA reads TGTGCCAGCAGTTTGAGGGGAGCCGGGAACATTCAGTACTTC.

This chain links TRBV12-3 or TRBV12-4 with TRBJ2-1; D perhaps matches TRBD2 (5 bases). The CDR3 loop spans 11 amino acids. The germline V and J ends were trimmed by 8 bases and 9 bases, with 11 bases remaining between them. Written as DNA, the CDR3 is TGTGCCAGCCGTTATGGGAGTGAGCAGTTCTTC. Residues: CASRYGSEQFF.

J is TRBJ2-2 and V is TRBV20-1; TRBD2 aligns across 12 bases. CDR3 length: 18 amino acids. The V segment lost 6 bases and the J segment 9 bases; nucleotides outside the gene matches: 20. CDR1 and CDR2 (germline): DFQATT, SNEGSKA (reference sequence). The CDR3 reads CSAYTAGLAGTPGRELFF. The CDR3 coding sequence is TGCAGTGCGTATACGGCGGGACTAGCGGGCACTCCCGGACGGGAGCTGTTTTTT.

This clonotype was found many times. The chain carries TRBV5-1 and TRBJ1-5; D is unresolved. The CDR3 sequence is 14 residues long. Germline V gene sequence: CDR1 SGHRS, CDR2 YFSETQ. Trimming stripped 4 bases from V and 1 base from J, with 9 bases between. The chain's CDR3 is CASSPEPSNQPQHF. The CDR3 coding sequence is TGCGCCAGCAGCCCTGAGCCCAGCAATCAGCCCCAGCATTTT.

This clonotype was seen more than once but under ten times. The rearrangement links TRBV5-6 to TRBJ2-2; the D is unclear. Germline V gene sequence: CDR1 SGHDT, CDR2 YYEEEE. V gave up 1 base and J gave up 10 bases, with 11 bases separating them. CDR3 size: 13 residues. DNA of the CDR3: TGTGCCAGCAGCTTGTTAACGGACGCGGAGCTGTTTTTT. Amino acid sequence: CASSLLTDAELFF.

This chain connects TRBV13 to TRBJ2-7; D uncertain. The CDR3 totals 12 residues. V was pared by 0 bases and J by 7 bases, with 7 bases between. Germline V gene lookup returns CDR1 PRHDT and CDR2 FYEKMQ (reference sequence). This chain's CDR3 is CASSLGAGEQYV. CDR3 sequence (DNA): TGTGCCAGCAGCTTAGGAGCTGGGGAGCAGTACGTC.

This clonotype was counted only a few times. V and J are TRBV7-8 and TRBJ1-5; 7 nucleotides agree with TRBD1. The CDR3 covers 15 residues. With 4 bases clipped from V and 3 bases from J, the junction kept 6 bases outside the gene matches. Germline CDR1 and CDR2: SGHVS and FQNEAQ. CDR3 residues: CASSSRQGPNQPQHF. The CDR3 DNA follows: TGTGCCAGCAGCTCACGACAGGGCCCCAATCAGCCCCAGCATTTT.